The TCR beta chain described here comes from a study of cytomegalovirus exposure and HLA in healthy donors. Study-level points and caveats: Later analysis found that TCR beta chains associated with HLA were more clonally expanded than other, equally common chains. Accurate predictions that matched the HLA-A and HLA-B alleles of most subjects were reportedly made from TCR beta sequences.

Regarding donors, all were healthy bone marrow donors. Researchers ran the PCR with 60 Vbeta and 13 Jbeta primers. Repertoires were generated with immunoSEQ multiplex PCR, while TCRdb's copy carries only in-frame clones and drops some. The sample records under 150,000 clones, around three quarters being singletons. Worth noting for this clone: Its antigen is still unknown.

The J segment lost 4 bases and the V segment lost 5 bases, leaving 6 bases of the junction unmatched. CDR1 SEHNR and CDR2 FQNEAQ come from the germline V gene (reference sequence). The CDR3 is made up of 15 amino acids. The chain has TRBV7-9 and TRBJ2-2; TRBD2 agrees at 8 bases. Sequencing was done on a sample of PBMCs. The receptor's source is a young man in good health and CMV-seropositive. The CDR3 protein is CASSPGGGRTGELFF. The CDR3 region has the DNA TGTGCCAGCAGCCCCGGCGGGGGGCGCACCGGGGAGCTGTTTTTT.